This entry is about one T cell receptor beta chain. It lacks a known antigen. No much larger clone is present one base from it, and per-base qualities are unavailable. The sample belongs to a study of cytotoxic CD8 clonotypes in ibrutinib-treated CLL (dated by TCRdb to about 2021). With regard to the full study: In this cohort, around 14 patients were treatment-naive and more than 9 were relapsed/refractory, while roughly 18 had unmutated IGHV. Responses were partial in some 24 patients and complete in 2; after median approximately 69 months follow-up, about 14 stayed in remission and some twelve progressed. Response samples were taken after a median of roughly a year on treatment, ranging from roughly 6 to 36 months. An average of about 260,000 productive templates and 80,000 to 100,000 productive rearrangements was obtained per sample. Longitudinal samples were available for 26 of the 86 trial participants. Cryopreserved peripheral blood mononuclear cells were collected at three points: before therapy, at response, and at either sustained remission or disease progression. Patients were still on ibrutinib when every remission and progressive disease sample was collected.

Each clonotype received, on average, 10x coverage in deep resolution sequencing performed on a MiSeq, where the target depth lay between 1 in 1 million and 1 in 200,000 T cells. The immunoSEQ hsTCRB Kit was used to generate the TCR beta libraries. In the authors' own workflow: ImmunoSEQ Data Assistant and ImmunoSEQ Analyzer were used for data analysis, and V, D and J genes were assigned according to IMGT definitions. Clonality, which ranges from 0 to 1, was calculated as one minus the normalized Shannon entropy of productive rearrangement frequencies. Public clonotype analysis was restricted to overrepresented clonotypes comprising at least 0.05% of each patient's repertoire. Thirteen age-matched healthy donor repertoires from immuneACCESS were used as controls for clonality. TCRdb took this table from immuneACCESS and kept in-frame rearrangements with V and J called. Such tables lack part of the clones; where checked against another copy, unresolved V genes explain under half of the gap, and the rest is unexplained. V and J calls and clone size are copied from that table; D and trimming were computed from the DNA. Here the sample has fewer than 55,000 clones; about 50% occur a single time. Of the sample, 25% to 30% falls within the top ten clones.

The CDR3 measures 13 amino acids from cysteine to phenylalanine. Only the CDR3 DNA is retained, 39 bases long and in frame from the first base. CDR1 and CDR2 are read off the germline V gene as SGDLS and YYNGEE. Trimming costs V 4 bases and J 9 bases, and their ends lie 14 bases apart. The intended sense of this specimen's time point label: approximately 25 months on ibrutinib. For TCR beta library preparation, around 2.1 micrograms of genomic DNA were extracted from the cryopreserved PBMCs. Longitudinal blood samples from CLL patients on ibrutinib monotherapy were analyzed using high-throughput TCR beta sequencing. The patients took part in an open-label, single-center phase 2 trial of ibrutinib monotherapy. The full study reports these points: At baseline, clonality was higher than in age-matched healthy donors and showed a strong correlation with circulating CD8+ T-cell counts. Clonality increased at ibrutinib response, stayed stable in sustained remission, and fell back toward baseline at progression. Public clonotypes were rare and either contracted or stayed stable during treatment, and the rise in clonality at ibrutinib response reflected the expansion of private clonotypes. Sampling times were not matched between patients in sustained remission and patients whose disease was progressing, and lymph node repertoires were not examined.

Source: PBMCs, taken after 24 months of ibrutinib treatment. This clonotype was sampled from a human donor with chronic lymphocytic leukemia. Recombination connected TRBV9 to TRBJ2-1; the D gene identity is not certain. The CDR3 has the sequence CASSTTAQFEQFF. The DNA sequence is TGTGCCAGCAGCACCACCGCGCAGTTTGAGCAGTTCTTC.